This T cell receptor (beta chain) was identified in a study of cytomegalovirus exposure and HLA in healthy donors. Worth noting for this clone: Its antigen is unidentified.

Findings and limits, study-wide: One cluster of highly shared sequence variants probably arose as a sequencing artifact. What a later analysis reportedly showed was that an Asian-associated ancestry cluster had fewer N-insertions than the approximately 700-donor mean.

This CDR3 has 11 amino acids. Germline V gene lookup returns CDR1 SEHNR and CDR2 FQNEAQ (reference sequence). V lost 1 base to trimming and J lost 6 bases, with 4 bases between them. Primers for the PCR totalled 60 Vbeta and 13 Jbeta. Clones were sequenced by immunoSEQ multiplex PCR, and TCRdb holds only the in-frame ones, with some missing. The sample consists of 100,000 to 150,000 clones, approximately 70% of them appearing once. Sequenced sample: PBMCs. The TCR comes from a man in his 60s in good health and CMV-seropositive. The chain joins TRBV7-9 to TRBJ2-7; no clear D. CDR3 DNA sequence: TGTGCCAGCAGCTTAGGGCTCGAGCAGTACTTC. Translating it yields CASSLGLEQYF.